This T cell receptor (beta chain) originates from a study of PD-1 blockade in classical Hodgkin lymphoma. Study at large: Each patient was given nivolumab 3 mg/kg through a vein every 2 weeks. Study outcomes and limitations: Individuals who commenced nivolumab within less than 1 year of ASCT were excluded.

Remarks on this clone: Its antigen is still unknown.

CDR1 is SGDLS and CDR2 is YYNGEE in the germline V gene. This CDR3 contains 15 residues. V was clipped by 0 bases and J by 6 bases, with 13 bases between them. The assay was immunoSEQ multiplex PCR, and TCRdb's table has in-frame clones only and misses some. The repertoire consists of approximately 24,000 clones, with roughly 77% occurring once and the leading ten covering around 23%. Time point indicated: cycle 4 day 1 (C4D1), after 6 weeks of nivolumab. Brentuximab vedotin exposure varied among the patients, all of whom had relapsed after autologous stem cell transplantation. This sequence joins TRBV9 and TRBJ1-5; possible D gene TRBD1, 6 bases. The source was peripheral blood mononuclear cells (PBMCs), collected before the fourth cycle of nivolumab. The receptor was isolated from a human donor with classical Hodgkin lymphoma. The CDR3 DNA is TGTGCCAGCAGCGTAGCGGGGGCGCGGGGTCAGCCCCAGCATTTT. The encoded protein is CASSVAGARGQPQHF.